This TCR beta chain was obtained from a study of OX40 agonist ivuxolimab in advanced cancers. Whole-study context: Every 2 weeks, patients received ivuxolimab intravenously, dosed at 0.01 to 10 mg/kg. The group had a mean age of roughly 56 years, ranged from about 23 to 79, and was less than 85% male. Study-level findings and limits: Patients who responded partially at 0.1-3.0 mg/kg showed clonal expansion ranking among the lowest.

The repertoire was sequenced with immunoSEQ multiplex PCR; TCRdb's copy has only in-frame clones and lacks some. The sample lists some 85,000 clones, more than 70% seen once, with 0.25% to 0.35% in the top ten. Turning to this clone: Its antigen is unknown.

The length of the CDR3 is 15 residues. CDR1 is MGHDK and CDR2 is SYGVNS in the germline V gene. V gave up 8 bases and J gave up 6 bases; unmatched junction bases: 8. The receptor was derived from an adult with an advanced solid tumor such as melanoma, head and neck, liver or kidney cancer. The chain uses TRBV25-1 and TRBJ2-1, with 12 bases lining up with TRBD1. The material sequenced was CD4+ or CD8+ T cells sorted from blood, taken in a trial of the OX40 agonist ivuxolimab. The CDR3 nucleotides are TGTGCCAGCCGCCTCAAGGGACAGGGGGCCAATGAGCAGTTCTTC. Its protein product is CASRLKGQGANEQFF.